This T cell receptor beta chain originates from a study of cytomegalovirus exposure and HLA in healthy donors. Turning to the study itself: An earlier analysis found fewer than 140 million unique TCR beta sequences from around 180 million T cells. Study-level results: Clonal expansion, a later analysis showed, was greater in HLA-associated TCR beta chains than in equally common others.

The PCR used 60 Vbeta and 13 Jbeta primers. The repertoire was sequenced with immunoSEQ multiplex PCR; TCRdb's copy has only in-frame clones and lacks some. The data contain around 180,000 clones, approximately 80% of them singletons. As for this clone: What it binds is unknown.

V was clipped by 3 bases and J by 5 bases; unmatched bases: 9. The CDR3 is 15 residues long. Germline V gives CDR1 SGHRS, CDR2 YFSETQ. The chain recombines TRBV5-1 with TRBJ2-5; 8 nucleotides agree with TRBD2. The sequenced sample was PBMCs. The source is a male donor in good health and CMV-seronegative. CDR3 in DNA: TGCGCCAGCAGCTACGCTGGAATAGCGGGGGAGACCCAGTACTTC. As protein: CASSYAGIAGETQYF.